This TCR beta chain was recorded in a study of Graves' ophthalmopathy and Graves' hyperthyroidism. Study-level background: Peripheral blood sampling occurred at initial diagnosis, before any treatment.

Scientists amplified the TCR beta CDR3 regions from RNA transcripts. An opening RT-PCR round employed HTBI primers and preceded a second-round multiplex PCR. TCRdb used MiXCR to reprocess the multiplex PCR reads, holding one entry per CDR3 protein. Of 360,000 or so distinct CDR3 sequences listed, around 16% were seen once; the top ten hold roughly 1.5%. V lost 2 bases to trimming and J lost 5 bases; unmatched junction nucleotides: 4. Germline CDR1 is SGHTA and CDR2 is FQGNSA. The length of the CDR3 is 15 residues. Ophthalmopathy in the donors was of moderate-to-severe activity, with CAS ≥3, NOSPECS ≥4 and duration under 3 months. Exclusion criteria comprised other autoimmune diseases, uncontrolled infections, pregnancy or lactation in patients. Clinical symptoms, serum thyroxine, TRAb, thyroid ultrasound and orbital computed tomography were relied on for diagnosis. This clonotype was picked up many times.

The chain is built from TRBV7-2 and TRBJ2-2; TRBD2 matches 8 bases. Sequencing was performed on peripheral blood. This receptor was identified in a woman aged 18-29 years with Graves' ophthalmopathy. CDR3 residues: CASSLFSGGTGELFF. In nucleotides, the CDR3 is TGTGCCAGCAGCTTATTCTCGGGAGGGACCGGGGAGCTGTTTTTT.